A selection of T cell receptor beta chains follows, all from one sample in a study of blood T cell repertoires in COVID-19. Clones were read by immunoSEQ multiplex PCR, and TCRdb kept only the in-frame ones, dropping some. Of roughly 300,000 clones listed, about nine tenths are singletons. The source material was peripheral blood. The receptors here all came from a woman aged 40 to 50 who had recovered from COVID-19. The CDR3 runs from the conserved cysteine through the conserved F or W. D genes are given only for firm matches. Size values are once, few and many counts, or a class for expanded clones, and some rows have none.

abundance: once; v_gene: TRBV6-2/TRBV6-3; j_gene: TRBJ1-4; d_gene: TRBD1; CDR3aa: CASSYAGGGKLFF; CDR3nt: TGTGCCAGCAGTTACGCAGGGGGAGGAAAACTGTTTTTT
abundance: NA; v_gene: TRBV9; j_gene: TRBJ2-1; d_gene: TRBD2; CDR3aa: CASSAQGDYYNEQFF; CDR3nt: TGTGCCAGCAGCGCCCAAGGGGACTACTACAATGAGCAGTTCTTC
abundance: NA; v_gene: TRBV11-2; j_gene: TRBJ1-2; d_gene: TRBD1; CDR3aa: CASSNYRGSNYGYTF; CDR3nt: TGTGCCAGCAGCAACTACAGGGGTTCGAACTATGGCTACACCTTC
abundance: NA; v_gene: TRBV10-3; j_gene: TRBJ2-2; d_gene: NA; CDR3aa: CAISLQGSSGELFF; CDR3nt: TGTGCCATCAGCTTACAGGGTAGTAGTGGGGAGCTGTTTTTT
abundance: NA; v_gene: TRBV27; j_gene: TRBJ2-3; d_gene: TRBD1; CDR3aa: CASTRQGAADTQYF; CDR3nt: TGTGCCAGCACCAGACAGGGGGCCGCAGATACGCAGTATTTT
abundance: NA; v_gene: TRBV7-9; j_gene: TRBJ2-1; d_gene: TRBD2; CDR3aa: CASSSSMASGGSYNEQFF; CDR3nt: TGTGCCAGCAGCTCCTCCATGGCTAGCGGGGGCTCCTACAATGAGCAGTTCTTC
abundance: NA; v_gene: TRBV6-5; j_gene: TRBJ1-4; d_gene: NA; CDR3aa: CASSYVARGEKLFF; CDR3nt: TGTGCCAGCAGTTACGTGGCACGCGGAGAAAAACTGTTTTTT
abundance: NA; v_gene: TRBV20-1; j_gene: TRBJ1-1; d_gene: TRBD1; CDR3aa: CSAGRQGRAFF; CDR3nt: TGCAGTGCTGGCCGACAGGGGAGAGCTTTCTTT
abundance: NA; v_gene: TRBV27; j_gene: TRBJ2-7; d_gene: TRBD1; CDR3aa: CASSWGQGAGEQYF; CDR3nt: TGTGCCAGCAGTTGGGGCCAGGGGGCGGGGGAGCAGTACTTC
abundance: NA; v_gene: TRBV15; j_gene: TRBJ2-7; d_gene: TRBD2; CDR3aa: CATSFLAGVGYEQYF; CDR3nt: TGTGCCACCAGCTTTCTAGCGGGGGTGGGCTACGAGCAGTACTTC
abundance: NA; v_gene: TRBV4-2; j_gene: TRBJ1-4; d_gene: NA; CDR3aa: CASSQGGSNEKLFF; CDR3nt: TGTGCCAGCAGCCAAGGAGGGTCTAATGAAAAACTGTTTTTT
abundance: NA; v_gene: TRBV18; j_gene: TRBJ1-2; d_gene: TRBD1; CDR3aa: CASSPPGQPGYGYTF; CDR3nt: TGTGCCAGCTCACCACCGGGACAGCCTGGCTATGGCTACACCTTC
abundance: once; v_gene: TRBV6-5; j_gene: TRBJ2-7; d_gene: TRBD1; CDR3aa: CASRSGTGGYEQYF; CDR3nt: TGTGCCAGCAGGTCCGGGACAGGGGGCTACGAGCAGTACTTC
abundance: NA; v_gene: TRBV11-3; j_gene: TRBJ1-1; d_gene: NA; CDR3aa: CASSFGGNTEAFF; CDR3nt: TGTGCCAGCAGCTTCGGCGGGAACACTGAAGCTTTCTTT
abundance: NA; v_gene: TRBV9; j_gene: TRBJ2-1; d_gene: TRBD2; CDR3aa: CASSVGLAGSYNEQFF; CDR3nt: TGTGCCAGCAGCGTAGGACTAGCGGGCTCCTACAATGAGCAGTTCTTC
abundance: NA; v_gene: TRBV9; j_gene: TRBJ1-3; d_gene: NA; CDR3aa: CASSETQRTAGNTIYF; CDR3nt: TGTGCCAGCAGCGAGACCCAGAGGACTGCTGGAAACACCATATATTTT
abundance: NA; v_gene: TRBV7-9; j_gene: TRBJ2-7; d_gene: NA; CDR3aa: CASSLTGNEQYF; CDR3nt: TGTGCCAGCAGCCTTACAGGCAACGAGCAGTACTTC
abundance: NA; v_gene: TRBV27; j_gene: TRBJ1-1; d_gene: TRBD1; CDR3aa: CASSLYRGEAFF; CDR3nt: TGTGCCAGCAGTTTGTACAGGGGTGAAGCTTTCTTT